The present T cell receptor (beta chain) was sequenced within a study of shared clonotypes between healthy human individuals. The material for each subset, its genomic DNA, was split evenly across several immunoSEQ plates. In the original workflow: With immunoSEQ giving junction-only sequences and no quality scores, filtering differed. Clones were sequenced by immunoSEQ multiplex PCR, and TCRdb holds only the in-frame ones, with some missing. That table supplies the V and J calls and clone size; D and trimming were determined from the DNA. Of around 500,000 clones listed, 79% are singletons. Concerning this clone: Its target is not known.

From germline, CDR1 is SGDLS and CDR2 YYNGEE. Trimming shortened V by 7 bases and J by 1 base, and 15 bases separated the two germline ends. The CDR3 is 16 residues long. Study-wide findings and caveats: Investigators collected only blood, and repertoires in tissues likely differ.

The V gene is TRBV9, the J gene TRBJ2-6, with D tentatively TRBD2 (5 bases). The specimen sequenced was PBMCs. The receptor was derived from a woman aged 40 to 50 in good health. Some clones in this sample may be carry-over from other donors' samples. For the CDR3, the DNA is TGTGCCAGCTCCCTCGGGGAATTGTCTGGGGCCAACGTCCTGACTTTC. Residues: CASSLGELSGANVLTF.